The next 17 T cell receptor beta chains were all read from a single sample in a study of shared clonotypes between healthy human individuals. Libraries were prepared by immunoSEQ multiplex PCR; TCRdb keeps only in-frame clonotypes and omits some of them. The sample lists around 1.5 million clones; 95% to 99% were seen once. Material: naive CD4+ T cells sorted from blood. The subset: CD45RA+ positively selected. The receptor source for this set is a man in his thirties or forties in good health.

The V and J genes are TRBV29-1 and TRBJ1-1, with unresolved D. Germline loops: CDR1 SQVTM, CDR2 ANQGSEA. Trimming cost V 8 bases and J 0 bases, with 13 bases left between them. The CDR3 sequence is 13 residues long. The CDR3: CSFAILLNTEAFF. CDR3 DNA: TGCAGCTTCGCGATTCTACTGAACACTGAAGCTTTCTTT.

The V and J genes are TRBV7-2 and TRBJ2-7, with D unclear. Trimming took off 1 base at V and 6 bases at J, with 10 bases between the two ends. The CDR3 has 13 amino acids. CDR1 is SGHTA, CDR2 FQGNSA, per germline. CDR3 nucleotide sequence: TGTGCCAGCAGCTTAGACACGGGTGGCGAGCAGTACTTC. It yields the protein CASSLDTGGEQYF.

The chain carries TRBV27 and TRBJ2-1; D is ambiguous. There are 14 residues in the CDR3. Germline V gene sequence: CDR1 MNHEY, CDR2 SMNVEV (reference sequence). V lost 6 bases, J lost 0 bases, and 9 bases lay in between. CDR3 nucleotide sequence: TGTGCCAGCAGGATGGACCACTCCTACAATGAGCAGTTCTTC. Amino acid sequence: CASRMDHSYNEQFF.

The chain is built from TRBV25-1 and TRBJ2-7; 9 bases are a match to TRBD1. V was pared by 6 bases and J by 3 bases, with 3 bases of the junction left unmatched. This CDR3 is built from 13 residues. Per the germline V gene, CDR1 is MGHDK and CDR2 is SYGVNS. The CDR3 sequence: CASRGQGNYEQYF. CDR3 DNA sequence: TGTGCCAGCAGGGGACAGGGCAACTACGAGCAGTACTTC.

The rearrangement links TRBV2 to TRBJ1-1; D gene unclear. Germline loops: CDR1 SNHLY, CDR2 FYNNEI. This CDR3 contains 12 residues. Trimming shortened V by 5 bases and J by 2 bases, and 6 bases separated the two germline ends. CDR3 coding DNA: TGTGCCAGCAGTCGACAAAACACTGAAGCTTTCTTT. It encodes CASSRQNTEAFF.

This chain connects TRBV6-6 to TRBJ2-7, with a tentative D call TRBD1 (6 bases). This CDR3 contains 15 residues. V shed 6 bases and J shed 1 base, with 16 bases lying between them. CDR1 is MNHNY and CDR2 is SVGAGI in the germline V gene (reference sequence). The CDR3 sequence: CASRPQGTSSYEQYF. CDR3 DNA: TGTGCCAGCAGGCCCCAGGGGACATCTTCCTACGAGCAGTACTTC.

V gene TRBV19 combines with J gene TRBJ2-5; D may be TRBD1 or TRBD2 (5 bases each). The V gene lost 6 bases and the J gene lost 5 bases, with 16 bases spanning the gap. The CDR3 length is 14 residues. Per the germline V gene, CDR1 is LNHDA and CDR2 is SQIVND (reference sequence). The CDR3 loop reads CASSGAPSLETQYF. The CDR3 nucleotides are TGTGCCAGTAGCGGGGCCCCCTCTCTGGAGACCCAGTACTTC.

The chain couples TRBV5-5 to TRBJ2-5; weak D call: TRBD2 (6 bases). CDR1 SGHKS and CDR2 YYEKEE come from the germline V gene (reference sequence). V gave up 2 bases and J gave up 5 bases, with 22 bases separating them. The CDR3 sequence is 17 residues long. DNA for the CDR3: TGTGCCAGCAGCTTCGTTCTACCGGGCCCGGGAGTGGAGACCCAGTACTTC. Translation gives CASSFVLPGPGVETQYF.

Points on this clone: The identical CDR3 is also encoded by other nucleotide sequences in the sample. This chain's CDR3 is CASSSRGGQPQHF. CDR3 bases: TGTGCCAGCAGCTCAAGGGGTGGTCAGCCCCAGCATTTT. V and J are TRBV7-2 and TRBJ1-5; TRBD1 is a possible D gene (5 bases). V was trimmed by 4 bases and J by 6 bases, leaving 10 bases between them. Germline loops: CDR1 SGHTA, CDR2 FQGNSA. The CDR3 runs 13 residues.

This chain connects TRBV19 to TRBJ2-1, with TRBD2 matching over 8 bases. V gave up 5 bases and J gave up 9 bases; unmatched junction bases: 12. Germline V gene sequence: CDR1 LNHDA, CDR2 SQIVND (reference sequence). The CDR3 consists of 15 residues. As DNA, the CDR3 is TGTGCCAGTAGTTTACCAAGCGGGAGTTGGGTTGAGCAGTTCTTC. Translation gives CASSLPSGSWVEQFF.

The chain employs TRBV18 and TRBJ1-2, with a possible D match to TRBD1 (5 bases). The CDR3 extends over 15 amino acids. The V and J ends lost 2 bases and 4 bases respectively, with 14 bases between them. The germline V gene has CDR1 KGHSH and CDR2 LQKENI. The CDR3 loop reads CASSPRGGEGYGYTF. CDR3 in DNA: TGTGCCAGCTCACCAAGAGGAGGGGAAGGCTATGGCTACACCTTC.

The chain has TRBV5-1 and TRBJ2-3; 7 bases line up with TRBD1. Germline V lookup: CDR1 SGHRS, CDR2 YFSETQ. V shed 10 bases, J shed 0 bases, and the junction held 20 bases outside the gene matches. There are 18 residues in the CDR3. The CDR3 coding sequence is TGCGCCGGAGCTCGAGACCCAGTAGGACAGGCTAGCACAGATACGCAGTATTTT. This encodes CAGARDPVGQASTDTQYF.

The V call is TRBV6-4, the J call TRBJ1-5, with D possibly TRBD1 on 5 matching bases. Trimming took 5 bases from V and 5 from J, leaving 16 bases between them. Germline V gives CDR1 MRHNA, CDR2 SNTAGT. The CDR3 is 15 residues long. The CDR3 loop reads CASSTRGGTDQPQHF. Here the CDR3 DNA reads TGTGCCAGCAGTACTCGTGGAGGGACCGATCAGCCCCAGCATTTT.

This clone showed up just once. The rearrangement links TRBV6-4 to TRBJ2-6; the match to TRBD1 covers 8 bases. The CDR3 length is 17 residues. The V gene's germline CDR1 is MRHNA and CDR2 SNTAGT. V shed 2 bases and J 5 bases; nucleotides not matched to a gene: 8. CDR3: CASSDGTGGSRANVLTF. The CDR3 nucleotides read TGTGCCAGCAGTGACGGGACAGGTGGATCTCGGGCCAACGTCCTGACTTTC.

The chain links TRBV5-6 to TRBJ2-1; a possible D gene is TRBD1 (6 bases). Germline V gene data show CDR1 as SGHDT and CDR2 as YYEEEE. V lost 5 bases and J lost 4, with 10 bases in between. The CDR3 extends over 13 amino acids. The CDR3, as DNA: TGTGCCAGCAGAACAGGGAATTACAATGAGCAGTTCTTC. Its translation is CASRTGNYNEQFF.

The chain joins TRBV10-3 to TRBJ2-7, with D perhaps TRBD2 (6 bases). In germline, CDR1 is ENHRY, CDR2 SYGVKD. The V end was cut by 4 bases, the J end by 2 bases, with 9 bases between. This CDR3 contains 13 residues. Written as DNA, the CDR3 is TGTGCCATCAGTGGCGGGGAGACCTACGAGCAGTACTTC. Protein sequence: CAISGGETYEQYF.

CDR3 amino acids: CASSSRGDRGTSSYNEQFF. CDR3 DNA sequence: TGCGCCAGCAGCTCTAGGGGGGACCGAGGGACGAGCTCCTACAATGAGCAGTTCTTC. The chain uses TRBV5-1 and TRBJ2-1; the D call may be TRBD1 or TRBD2 (6 bases each). CDR1 is SGHRS and CDR2 is YFSETQ in the germline V gene. This CDR3 spans 19 amino acids. The germline V and J ends were trimmed by 3 bases and 0 bases, with 22 bases remaining between them.